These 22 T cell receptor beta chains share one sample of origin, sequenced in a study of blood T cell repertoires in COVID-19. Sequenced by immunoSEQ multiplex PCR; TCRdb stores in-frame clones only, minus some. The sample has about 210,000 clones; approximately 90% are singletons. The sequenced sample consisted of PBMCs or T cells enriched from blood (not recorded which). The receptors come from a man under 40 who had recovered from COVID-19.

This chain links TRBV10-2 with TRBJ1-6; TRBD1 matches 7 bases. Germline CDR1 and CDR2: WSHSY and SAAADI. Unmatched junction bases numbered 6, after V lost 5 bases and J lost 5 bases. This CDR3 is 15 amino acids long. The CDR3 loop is CASSPGTENNSPLHF. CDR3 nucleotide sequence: TGCGCCAGCAGTCCCGGGACAGAGAATAATTCACCCCTCCACTTT.

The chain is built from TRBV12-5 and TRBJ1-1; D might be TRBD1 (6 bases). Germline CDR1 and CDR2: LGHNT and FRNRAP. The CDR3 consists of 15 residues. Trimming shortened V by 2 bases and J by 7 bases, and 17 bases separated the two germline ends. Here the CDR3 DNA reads TGTGCTAGTGGTTTGCCCCCGAACAGGGCAAATGAAGCTTTCTTT. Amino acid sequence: CASGLPPNRANEAFF.

CDR3 residues: CASSIGQSKAETQYF. For the CDR3, the DNA is TGTGCCAGTAGTATAGGACAGTCTAAGGCGGAGACCCAGTACTTC. The chain links TRBV19 to TRBJ2-5; D is perhaps TRBD1 (5 bases). Per germline, CDR1 LNHDA and CDR2 SQIVND (reference sequence). Deletions cut 1 base from V and 5 bases from J, with 14 bases between. The CDR3 consists of 15 residues.

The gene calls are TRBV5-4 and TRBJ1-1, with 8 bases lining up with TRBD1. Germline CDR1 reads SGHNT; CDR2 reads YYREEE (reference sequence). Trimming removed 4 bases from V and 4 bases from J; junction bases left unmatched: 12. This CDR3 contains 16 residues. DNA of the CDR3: TGTGCCAGCAGCACCGGACAGGGTATAGGGCTCACTGAAGCTTTCTTT. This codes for CASSTGQGIGLTEAFF. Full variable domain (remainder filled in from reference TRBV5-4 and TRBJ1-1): ETGVTQSPTHLIKTRGQQVTLRCSSQSGHNTVSWYQQALGQGPQFIFQYYREEENGRGNFPPRFSGLQFPNYSSELNVNALELDDSALYLCASSTGQGIGLTEAFFGQGTRLTVV.

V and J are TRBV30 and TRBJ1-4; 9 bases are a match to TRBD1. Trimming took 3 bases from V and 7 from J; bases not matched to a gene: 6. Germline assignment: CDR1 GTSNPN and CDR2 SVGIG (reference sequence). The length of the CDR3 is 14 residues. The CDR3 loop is CAWSPGTGIEKLFF. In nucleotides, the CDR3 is TGTGCCTGGAGCCCCGGGACAGGGATTGAAAAACTGTTTTTT.

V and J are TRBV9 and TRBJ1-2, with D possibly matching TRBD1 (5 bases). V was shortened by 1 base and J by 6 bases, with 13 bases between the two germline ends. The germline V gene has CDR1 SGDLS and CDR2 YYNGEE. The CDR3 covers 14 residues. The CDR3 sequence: CASSVIGGNHGYTF. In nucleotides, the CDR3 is TGTGCCAGCAGCGTAATCGGGGGTAATCATGGCTACACCTTC.

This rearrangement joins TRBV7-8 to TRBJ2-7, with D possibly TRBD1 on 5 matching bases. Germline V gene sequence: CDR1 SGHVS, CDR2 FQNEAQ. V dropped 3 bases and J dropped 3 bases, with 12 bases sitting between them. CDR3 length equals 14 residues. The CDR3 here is CASSFRVSVYEQYF. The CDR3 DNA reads TGTGCCAGCAGCTTCAGGGTCTCCGTCTACGAGCAGTACTTC.

CDR3 in DNA: TGTGCTAGTGGTTTGGGAGCTGGTGAGCAGTTCTTC. This encodes CASGLGAGEQFF. The V call is TRBV12-5, the J call TRBJ2-1, with D unclear. The CDR3 totals 12 residues. With 1 base removed from V and 9 bases from J, the gap between germline ends came to 7 bases. CDR1 is LGHNT, CDR2 FRNRAP, per germline.

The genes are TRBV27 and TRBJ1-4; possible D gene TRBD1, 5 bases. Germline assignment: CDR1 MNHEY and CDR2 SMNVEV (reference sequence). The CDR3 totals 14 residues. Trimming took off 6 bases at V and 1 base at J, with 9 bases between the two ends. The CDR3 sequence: CASSPDRTNEKLFF. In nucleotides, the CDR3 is TGTGCCAGCAGCCCCGACAGAACTAATGAAAAACTGTTTTTT.

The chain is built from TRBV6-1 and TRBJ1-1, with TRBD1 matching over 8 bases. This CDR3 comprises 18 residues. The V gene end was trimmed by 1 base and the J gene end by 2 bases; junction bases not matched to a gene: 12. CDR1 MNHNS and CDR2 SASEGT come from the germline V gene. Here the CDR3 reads CASSEGERTGRVNTEAFF. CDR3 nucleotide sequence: TGTGCCAGCAGTGAAGGGGAACGGACAGGGAGGGTAAACACTGAAGCTTTCTTT.

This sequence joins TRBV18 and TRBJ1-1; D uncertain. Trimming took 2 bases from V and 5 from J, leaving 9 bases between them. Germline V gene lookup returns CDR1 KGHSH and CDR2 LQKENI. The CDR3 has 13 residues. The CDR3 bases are TGTGCCAGCTCACCAGACTCGGGAACTGAAGCTTTCTTT. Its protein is CASSPDSGTEAFF. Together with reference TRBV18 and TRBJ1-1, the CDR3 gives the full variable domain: NAGVMQNPRHLVRRRGQEARLRCSPMKGHSHVYWYRQLPEEGLKFMVYLQKENIIDESGMPKERFSAEFPKEGPSILRIQQVVRGDSAAYFCASSPDSGTEAFFGQGTRLTVV.

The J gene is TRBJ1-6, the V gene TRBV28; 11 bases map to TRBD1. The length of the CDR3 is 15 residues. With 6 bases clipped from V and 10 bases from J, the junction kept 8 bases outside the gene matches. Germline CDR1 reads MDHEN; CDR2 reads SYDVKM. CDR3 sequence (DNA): TGTGCCAGCAGCTCCCCGGGACAGGGGGACTCACCCCTCCACTTT. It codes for CASSSPGQGDSPLHF.

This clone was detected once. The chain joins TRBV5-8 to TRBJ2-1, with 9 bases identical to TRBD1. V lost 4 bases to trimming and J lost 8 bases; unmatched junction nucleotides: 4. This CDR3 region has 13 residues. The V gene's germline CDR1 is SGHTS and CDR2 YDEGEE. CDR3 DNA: TGTGCCAGCAGCATGGGACAGGGCTATGAGCAGTTCTTC. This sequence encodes CASSMGQGYEQFF.

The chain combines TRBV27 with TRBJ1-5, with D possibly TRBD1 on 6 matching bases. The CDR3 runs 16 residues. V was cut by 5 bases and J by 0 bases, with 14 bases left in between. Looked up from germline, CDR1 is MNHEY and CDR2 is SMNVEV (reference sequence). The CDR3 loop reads CASSPTRGHSNQPQHF. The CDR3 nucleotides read TGTGCCAGCAGTCCTACCCGGGGACATAGCAATCAGCCCCAGCATTTT.

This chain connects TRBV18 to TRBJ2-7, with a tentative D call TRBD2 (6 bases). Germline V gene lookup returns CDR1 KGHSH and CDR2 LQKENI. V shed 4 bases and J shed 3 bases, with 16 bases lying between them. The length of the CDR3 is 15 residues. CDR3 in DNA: TGTGCCAGCTCACTGGAGTATACTAGCCTCTACGAGCAGTACTTC. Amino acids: CASSLEYTSLYEQYF. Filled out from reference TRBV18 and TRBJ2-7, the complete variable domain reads NAGVMQNPRHLVRRRGQEARLRCSPMKGHSHVYWYRQLPEEGLKFMVYLQKENIIDESGMPKERFSAEFPKEGPSILRIQQVVRGDSAAYFCASSLEYTSLYEQYFGPGTRLTVT.

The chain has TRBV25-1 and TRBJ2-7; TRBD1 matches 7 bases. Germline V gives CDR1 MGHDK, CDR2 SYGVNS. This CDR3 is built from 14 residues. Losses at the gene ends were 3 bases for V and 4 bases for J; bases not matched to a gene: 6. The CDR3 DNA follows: TGTGCCAGCAGTGATAGACAGGGTAGATACGAGCAGTACTTC. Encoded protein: CASSDRQGRYEQYF.

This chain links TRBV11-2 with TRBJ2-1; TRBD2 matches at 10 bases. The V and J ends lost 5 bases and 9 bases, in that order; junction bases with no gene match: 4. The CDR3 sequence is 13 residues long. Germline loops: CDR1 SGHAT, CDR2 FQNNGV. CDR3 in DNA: TGTGCCAGCAGCCAAGCTAGCGGGGGTGAGCAGTTCTTC. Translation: CASSQASGGEQFF.

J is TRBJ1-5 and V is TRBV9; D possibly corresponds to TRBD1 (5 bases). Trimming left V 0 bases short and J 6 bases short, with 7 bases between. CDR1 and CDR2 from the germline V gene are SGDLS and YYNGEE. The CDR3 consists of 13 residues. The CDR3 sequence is CASSVGQGQPQHF. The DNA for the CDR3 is TGTGCCAGCAGCGTAGGGCAGGGTCAGCCCCAGCATTTT.

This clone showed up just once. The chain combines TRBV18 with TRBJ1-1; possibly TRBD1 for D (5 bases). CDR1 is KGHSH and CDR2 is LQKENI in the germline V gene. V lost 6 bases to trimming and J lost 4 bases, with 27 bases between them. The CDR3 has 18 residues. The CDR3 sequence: CASSLIGSRQSGGTEAFF. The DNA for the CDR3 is TGTGCCAGCTCGCTAATTGGTTCAAGACAGTCAGGTGGCACTGAAGCTTTCTTT.

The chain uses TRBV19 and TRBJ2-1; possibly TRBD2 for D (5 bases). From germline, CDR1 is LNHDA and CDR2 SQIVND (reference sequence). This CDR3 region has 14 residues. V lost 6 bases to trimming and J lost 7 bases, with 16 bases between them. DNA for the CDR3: TGTGCCAGTAGCATCAACCCAGCGGTGAATGAGCAGTTCTTC. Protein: CASSINPAVNEQFF.

CDR3 in amino acids: CASSPQSGIRNEQFF. For the CDR3, the DNA is TGTGCCAGCAGTCCACAAAGCGGGATCAGGAATGAGCAGTTCTTC. This chain uses TRBV6-5 with TRBJ2-1; 7 bases match TRBD2. The CDR3 consists of 15 residues. V shed 5 bases and J 7 bases; nucleotides not matched to a gene: 11. The germline V gene has CDR1 MNHEY and CDR2 SVGAGI.

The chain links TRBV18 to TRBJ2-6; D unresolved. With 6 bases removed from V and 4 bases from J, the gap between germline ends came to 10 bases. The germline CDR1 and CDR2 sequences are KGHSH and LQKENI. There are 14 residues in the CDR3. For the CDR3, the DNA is TGTGCCAGCTCCCCTGTGGGCGGGGCCAACGTCCTGACTTTC. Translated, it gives CASSPVGGANVLTF.